One T cell receptor beta chain is described in this entry. The sample comes from a study of control samples from healthy donors and cancer patients. Unmatched junction bases numbered 13, after V lost 5 bases and J lost 7 bases. Germline V gene lookup returns CDR1 SEHNR and CDR2 FQNEAQ (reference sequence). This CDR3 is built from 16 residues. This table comes from immunoSEQ multiplex PCR, and its TCRdb copy is limited to in-frame clones, with some not included. The table has 85,000 to 100,000 clones, approximately 95% seen once. Sequencing was done on a sample of blood. The chain has TRBV7-9 and TRBJ2-7; 11 nucleotides match TRBD1. This TCR came from a young man in good health. The CDR3 reads CASSPTPDRGPEEQYF. CDR3 nucleotides: TGTGCCAGCAGCCCTACGCCGGACAGGGGGCCCGAAGAGCAGTACTTC.